The 4 T cell receptor beta chains listed next were all sequenced from one sample in a study of OX40 agonist ivuxolimab in advanced cancers. The repertoire was sequenced with immunoSEQ multiplex PCR; TCRdb's copy has only in-frame clones and lacks some. The sample includes some 95,000 clones, about 88% seen only once; the top ten take 0.82%. Sample: CD4+ or CD8+ T cells sorted from blood, taken in a trial of the OX40 agonist ivuxolimab. The receptor source for this set is an adult with an advanced solid tumor such as melanoma, head and neck, liver or kidney cancer.

The CDR3 bases are TGCAGTAGGAGGAGGGAAGGCTACACCTTC. Its translation is CSRRREGYTF. V is TRBV20-1 and J is TRBJ1-2; D ambiguous. V was trimmed by 8 bases and J by 8 bases, leaving 12 bases between them. Germline V CDR1 and CDR2: DFQATT, SNEGSKA (reference sequence). This CDR3 is 10 amino acids long.

The chain links TRBV4-1 to TRBJ2-5; a weak D match, TRBD1 (5 bases). The CDR3 sequence is 15 residues long. Trimming shortened V by 0 bases and J by 0 bases, and 8 bases separated the two germline ends. CDR1 and CDR2 (germline): MGHRA, YSYEKL. The CDR3 loop reads CASSQDRQYQETQYF. In DNA form, the CDR3 reads TGCGCCAGCAGCCAAGATCGACAGTACCAAGAGACCCAGTACTTC.

The J gene is TRBJ2-5, the V gene TRBV30; 8 bases map to TRBD1. This CDR3 spans 13 amino acids. V lost 5 bases to trimming and J lost 4 bases; unmatched junction nucleotides: 6. Germline V gene data show CDR1 as GTSNPN and CDR2 as SVGIG (reference sequence). CDR3 DNA: TGTGCCTGGGCCAGGGGGCTGGGAGAGACCCAGTACTTC. As protein: CAWARGLGETQYF.

The chain recombines TRBV6-5 with TRBJ1-2; perhaps TRBD1 as D (5 bases). The CDR3 covers 13 residues. Germline V gene lookup returns CDR1 MNHEY and CDR2 SVGAGI. V was trimmed by 6 bases and J by 4 bases, leaving 12 bases between them. CDR3 DNA: TGTGCCAGCAGGGGACCTTCGGCCTATGGCTACACCTTC. This encodes CASRGPSAYGYTF.